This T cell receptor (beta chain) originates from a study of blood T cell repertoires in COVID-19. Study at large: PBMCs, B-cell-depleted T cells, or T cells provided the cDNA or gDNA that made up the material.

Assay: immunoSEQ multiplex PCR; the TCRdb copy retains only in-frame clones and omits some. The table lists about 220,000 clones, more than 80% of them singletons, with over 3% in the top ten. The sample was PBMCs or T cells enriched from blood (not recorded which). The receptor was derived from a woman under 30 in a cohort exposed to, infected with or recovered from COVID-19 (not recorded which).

CDR3 in amino acids: CASSQYRGPGYGYTF. The CDR3 coding sequence is TGTGCCAGCAGCCAATACAGGGGGCCGGGCTATGGCTACACCTTC. The rearrangement joins TRBV3-1 (or the pseudogene TRBV3-2) to TRBJ1-2, with 9 positions matching TRBD1. Looked up from germline, CDR1 is LGHDT and CDR2 is YNNKEL (reference sequence). The length of the CDR3 is 15 residues. V was pared by 2 bases and J by 4 bases, with 5 bases of the junction left unmatched.